What follows are 23 T cell receptor beta chains derived from one specimen sequenced in a study of blood T cell repertoires in COVID-19. The protocol was immunoSEQ multiplex PCR, while the TCRdb copy is restricted to in-frame clones and leaves out a portion. Of around 58,000 clones detected, roughly 80% appear once; the ten largest clones hold about 3.8%. Sequencing was performed on PBMCs or T cells enriched from blood (not recorded which). The receptor source for this set is a middle-aged woman with acute COVID-19.

This clone has just a few counts. The chain couples TRBV7-2 to TRBJ1-6; D remains ambiguous. The V gene's germline CDR1 is SGHTA and CDR2 FQGNSA. The CDR3 runs to 17 residues. V was cut by 5 bases and J by 4 bases, with 18 bases left in between. CDR3 region: CASSLDISNLYNSPLHF. The CDR3 nucleotides are TGTGCCAGCAGCCTCGACATTAGTAACCTGTATAATTCACCCCTCCACTTT.

This chain links TRBV6-5 with TRBJ1-5, with a weak D call TRBD1 (6 bases). The germline gives CDR1 MNHEY, CDR2 SVGAGI. The CDR3 has 15 amino acids. With 6 bases removed from V and 2 bases from J, the gap between germline ends came to 14 bases. The CDR3 bases are TGTGCCAGCAGGGGGGCCGTTGGCGGCAATCAGCCCCAGCATTTT. Protein product: CASRGAVGGNQPQHF.

V and J are TRBV5-1 and TRBJ2-5; 7 bases are shared with TRBD1. Trimming at V came to 2 bases and at J to 5 bases, leaving 9 bases not matched to a gene. Per germline, CDR1 SGHRS and CDR2 YFSETQ. The CDR3 has 15 amino acids. CDR3 loop: CASSLGTADGETQYF. The CDR3, as DNA: TGCGCCAGCAGCTTAGGGACAGCCGATGGTGAGACCCAGTACTTC.

This chain joins TRBV19 and TRBJ2-1; 13 bases map to TRBD2. With 3 bases clipped from V and 4 bases from J, the junction kept 0 bases outside the gene matches. Germline V lookup: CDR1 LNHDA, CDR2 SQIVND (reference sequence). This CDR3 is 15 amino acids long. Here the CDR3 reads CASSMGLAGYNEQFF. The CDR3 DNA is TGTGCCAGTAGTATGGGACTAGCGGGATACAATGAGCAGTTCTTC.

This sequence joins TRBV6-1 and TRBJ1-2, with D maybe TRBD1 (5 bases). The CDR3 has 12 residues. Trimming took off 3 bases at V and 8 bases at J, with 10 bases between the two ends. Germline V lookup: CDR1 MNHNS, CDR2 SASEGT. The CDR3: CASSDGQTGYTF. Written as DNA, the CDR3 is TGTGCCAGCAGTGATGGACAAACCGGCTACACCTTC.

The CDR3 region is CASKPGTSGADTQYF. In DNA, the CDR3 is TGTGCCAGCAAACCGGGGACTAGCGGGGCAGATACGCAGTATTTT. The J gene is TRBJ2-3, the V gene TRBV2, with 13 bases identical to TRBD2. The CDR3 is 15 residues long. Germline lookup yields CDR1 SNHLY and CDR2 FYNNEI. Germline trimming cut 7 bases from V and 4 bases from J; bases unmatched to any gene: 5.

The chain links TRBV28 to TRBJ1-6, with 8 bases matching TRBD1. Trimming cost V 3 bases and J 4 bases; bases outside gene matches: 2. This CDR3 comprises 15 residues. Germline values: CDR1 MDHEN, CDR2 SYDVKM. CDR3 nucleotide sequence: TGTGCCAGCAGTTTGGACAGGGAGTATAATTCACCCCTCCACTTT. Encoded protein: CASSLDREYNSPLHF. Full variable domain (rest looked up from reference TRBV28 and TRBJ1-6): DVKVTQSSRYLVKRTGEKVFLECVQDMDHENMFWYRQDPGLGLRLIYFSYDVKMKEKGDIPEGYSVSREKKERFSLILESASTNQTSMYLCASSLDREYNSPLHFGNGTRLTVT.

The chain carries TRBV5-6 and TRBJ2-2; a possible D gene is TRBD1 (7 bases). Germline V gives CDR1 SGHDT, CDR2 YYEEEE. Trimming took 1 base from V and 2 from J, leaving 12 bases between them. The CDR3 totals 16 residues. The CDR3 DNA reads as TGTGCCAGCAGCTTGAGGCGGGACAGCAACACCGGGGAGCTGTTTTTT. Its translation is CASSLRRDSNTGELFF.

The chain is built from TRBV6-6 and TRBJ2-7; TRBD1 matches at 8 bases. The V gene's germline CDR1 is MNHNY and CDR2 SVGAGI (reference sequence). J gave up 7 bases and V 0 bases, and 8 bases lay outside the gene matches. This CDR3 contains 15 residues. CDR3 amino acids: CASSYSGQGAGEQYF. CDR3 DNA: TGTGCCAGCAGTTACTCGGGCCAGGGGGCGGGGGAGCAGTACTTC.

The chain recombines TRBV6-5 with TRBJ2-1, with 9 bases aligning to TRBD2. The germline CDR1 and CDR2 sequences are MNHEY and SVGAGI. J was trimmed by 7 bases and V by 0 bases; bases with no gene match: 7. There are 16 residues in the CDR3. CDR3 bases: TGTGCCAGCAGTTACTCGCGAACTAGCGGGCAAAATGAGCAGTTCTTC. Protein product: CASSYSRTSGQNEQFF.

In DNA form, the CDR3 reads TGTGCCAGCAGTTTCGGCCAGGGGGGAAACGAGCAGTACTTC. Translated, it gives CASSFGQGGNEQYF. The rearrangement uses TRBV27 and TRBJ2-7, with D perhaps TRBD1 (7 bases). The CDR3 is 14 amino acids. CDR1 is MNHEY and CDR2 is SMNVEV in the germline V gene (reference sequence). The ends were cut back, 3 bases at V and 5 bases at J, with 14 bases in the middle.

This clone has only one observation. The chain uses TRBV19 and TRBJ2-1, with a tentative D call TRBD2 (6 bases). The CDR3 loop spans 15 amino acids. V lost 7 bases and J 0 bases, leaving 13 bases between the germline ends. The V gene's germline CDR1 is LNHDA and CDR2 SQIVND (reference sequence). The CDR3 spells CASKGTQSSYNEQFF. CDR3 nucleotide sequence: TGTGCCAGTAAGGGGACTCAAAGCTCCTACAATGAGCAGTTCTTC.

This clone has only one observation. The V and J genes are TRBV5-5 and TRBJ2-1; D gene uncertain. Germline lookup yields CDR1 SGHKS and CDR2 YYEKEE (reference sequence). The CDR3 has 11 amino acids. V gave up 0 bases and J gave up 9 bases, with 4 bases separating them. The CDR3 sequence is CASSLAGEQFF. The CDR3 DNA is TGTGCCAGCAGCTTGGCAGGTGAGCAGTTCTTC. Drawing the rest from reference TRBV5-5 and TRBJ2-1, the complete variable domain is DAGVTQSPTHLIKTRGQQVTLRCSPISGHKSVSWYQQVLGQGPQFIFQYYEKEERGRGNFPDRFSARQFPNYSSELNVNALLLGDSALYLCASSLAGEQFFGPGTRLTVL.

The chain is built from TRBV25-1 and TRBJ2-3; D possibly corresponds to TRBD2 (5 bases). CDR1 and CDR2 from the germline V gene are MGHDK and SYGVNS. V was pared by 7 bases and J by 1 base, with 15 bases between. This CDR3 has 15 residues. Written as DNA, the CDR3 is TGTGCCAGCACACCCCGGGGAAAAGGCACAGATACGCAGTATTTT. Protein product: CASTPRGKGTDTQYF.

CDR3 sequence reads: CASSLYGLSHEQFF. The CDR3 coding sequence is TGTGCCAGCAGTTTATACGGACTATCCCATGAGCAGTTCTTC. This chain connects TRBV27 to TRBJ2-1; tentative D call: TRBD2 (6 bases). Looked up from germline, CDR1 is MNHEY and CDR2 is SMNVEV (reference sequence). This CDR3 has 14 amino acids. Between the trimmed V and J ends, which lost 1 base and 8 bases, there was a span of 12 bases.

This clone showed up just once. The rearrangement joins TRBV9 to TRBJ1-2; the D is unclear. The CDR3 runs 14 residues. The germline gives CDR1 SGDLS, CDR2 YYNGEE. Deletions cut 0 bases from V and 1 base from J, with 7 bases between. CDR3 coding DNA: TGTGCCAGCAGCGTAGAGGAGGGTAACTATGGCTACACCTTC. This codes for CASSVEEGNYGYTF.

The chain links TRBV6-1 to TRBJ1-2; D might be TRBD1 (5 bases). Germline V gene lookup returns CDR1 MNHNS and CDR2 SASEGT. V was shortened by 2 bases and J by 5 bases, with 15 bases between the two germline ends. The CDR3 is 15 amino acids. CDR3 DNA sequence: TGTGCCAGCAGTGAATGGGCAGGGAACGGGTATGGCTACACCTTC. It specifies CASSEWAGNGYGYTF.

On this clone: At one end, the junction sequence differs from germline, possibly due to a read error. The chain uses TRBV7-6 and TRBJ1-3; 7 bases fit TRBD1. The germline CDR1 and CDR2 sequences are SGHVS and FNYEAQ. The length of the CDR3 is 18 residues. CDR3 nucleotide sequence: TGTGCCAGCAGGTTAGGTGAGACAGGGCGAGGTGACGGAAACACCATATATTTT. Its translation: CASRLGETGRGDGNTIYF. The whole variable domain, filled in from reference TRBV7-6 and TRBJ1-3, reads GAGVSQSPRYKVTKRGQDVALRCDPISGHVSLYWYRQALGQGPEFLTYFNYEAQQDKSGLPNDRFSAERPEGSISTLTIQRTEQRDSAMYRCASRLGETGRGDGNTIYFGEGSWLTVV.

The genes are TRBV9 and TRBJ2-1; a weak D match, TRBD2 (5 bases). V was trimmed by 3 bases and J by 9 bases, leaving 13 bases between them. There are 13 residues in the CDR3. Germline CDR1 SGDLS, CDR2 YYNGEE. The DNA for the CDR3 is TGTGCCAGCAGCGACCAACTAGTGGGTGAGCAGTTCTTC. Its protein is CASSDQLVGEQFF.

This rearrangement joins TRBV20-1 to TRBJ2-2, with D possibly TRBD1 on 5 matching bases. This CDR3 comprises 15 residues. Per the germline V gene, CDR1 is DFQATT and CDR2 is SNEGSKA (reference sequence). The V gene lost 3 bases and the J gene lost 1 base, with 12 bases spanning the gap. The CDR3 region is CSASKGKLNTGELFF. CDR3 bases: TGCAGTGCTAGTAAGGGGAAATTGAACACCGGGGAGCTGTTTTTT.

The chain links TRBV19 to TRBJ2-7; D remains unclear. Trimming shortened V by 6 bases and J by 0 bases, and 9 bases separated the two germline ends. The CDR3 loop spans 13 amino acids. The V gene's germline CDR1 is LNHDA and CDR2 SQIVND (reference sequence). The CDR3 spells CASRPTHSYEQYF. The DNA of the CDR3 is TGTGCCAGTAGACCGACACACTCCTACGAGCAGTACTTC.

The chain carries TRBV9 and TRBJ2-7, with D tentatively TRBD1 (7 bases). The CDR3 totals 14 residues. Germline V lookup: CDR1 SGDLS, CDR2 YYNGEE. Trimming pared 0 bases from V and 4 bases from J, leaving 11 bases between. This CDR3 reads CASSVAAGGYEQYF. DNA of the CDR3: TGTGCCAGCAGCGTAGCCGCAGGGGGGTACGAGCAGTACTTC.

The chain combines TRBV24-1 with TRBJ2-2, with D perhaps matching TRBD2 (5 bases). The CDR3 is made up of 16 amino acids. Germline V lookup: CDR1 KGHDR, CDR2 SFDVKD. Between the trimmed V and J ends, which lost 5 bases and 2 bases, there was a span of 14 bases. In nucleotides, the CDR3 is TGTGCCACCAGTGTTTCGGGGTTATCAAACACCGGGGAGCTGTTTTTT. Its translation is CATSVSGLSNTGELFF.